This passage covers 31 T cell receptor beta chains from one sample sequenced in a study of technical replicates of blood from a few donors. Generated by immunoSEQ multiplex PCR, the TCRdb table keeps only in-frame clones and is missing some. The sample lists tens of thousands of clones; about 81% were seen once. The specimen sequenced was PBMCs. These receptors were obtained from a human donor in good health. Some clones in this sample may be carry-over from other donors' samples.

This sequence joins TRBV2 and TRBJ1-4; D is perhaps TRBD1 (6 bases). The CDR3 totals 14 residues. From germline, CDR1 is SNHLY and CDR2 FYNNEI. V was clipped by 8 bases and J by 7 bases, with 17 bases between them. CDR3: CASAPDSTLEKLFF. As DNA, the CDR3 is TGTGCCAGCGCACCGGACAGCACTCTTGAAAAACTGTTTTTT.

The chain couples TRBV30 to TRBJ2-3; possible D gene TRBD2, 5 bases. The CDR3 runs 12 residues. The V end lost 1 base, the J end lost 10 bases, and 12 bases lay between the germline ends. The germline gives CDR1 GTSNPN, CDR2 SVGIG (reference sequence). The CDR3 protein is CAWSAPSYPQYF. For the CDR3, the DNA is TGTGCCTGGAGTGCCCCTAGCTACCCGCAGTATTTT.

This sequence joins TRBV6-5 and TRBJ1-1, with 7 bases fitting TRBD1. The CDR3 spans 13 residues. The V segment lost 6 bases and the J segment 1 base; nucleotides outside the gene matches: 2. The germline V gene has CDR1 MNHEY and CDR2 SVGAGI. This CDR3 reads CASRRQGNTEAFF. The DNA for the CDR3 is TGTGCCAGCAGGAGACAGGGGAACACTGAAGCTTTCTTT.

The chain uses TRBV5-1 and TRBJ1-1; no definite D call. This CDR3 comprises 15 residues. V was trimmed by 0 bases and J by 1 base, leaving 10 bases between them. Germline CDR1 SGHRS, CDR2 YFSETQ. CDR3 DNA: TGCGCCAGCAGCTTGGTGGCGGTTGAGAACACTGAAGCTTTCTTT. Residues: CASSLVAVENTEAFF. The full variable domain, rest sourced from reference TRBV5-1 and TRBJ1-1, is KAGVTQTPRYLIKTRGQQVTLSCSPISGHRSVSWYQQTPGQGLQFLFEYFSETQRNKGNFPGRFSGRQFSNSRSEMNVSTLELGDSALYLCASSLVAVENTEAFFGQGTRLTVV.

The chain uses TRBV5-1 and TRBJ1-3; 9 nucleotides agree with TRBD1. The V segment lost 7 bases and the J segment 2 bases; nucleotides outside the gene matches: 1. Germline V lookup: CDR1 SGHRS, CDR2 YFSETQ. The CDR3 spans 13 residues. CDR3 region: CASRQGAGNTIYF. CDR3 DNA: TGCGCCAGCCGACAGGGGGCTGGAAACACCATATATTTT.

The chain employs TRBV7-2 and TRBJ2-1; 7 bases fit TRBD2. V lost 5 bases, J lost 3 bases, and 7 bases stayed unmatched. The CDR3 is 15 residues long. Germline loops: CDR1 SGHTA, CDR2 FQGNSA. DNA of the CDR3: TGTGCCAGCAGCGCAGCCGGGACTAACTACAATGAGCAGTTCTTC. Translated, it gives CASSAAGTNYNEQFF.

The chain is built from TRBV7-8 and TRBJ2-7; TRBD1 matches 9 bases. Looked up from germline, CDR1 is SGHVS and CDR2 is FQNEAQ. The CDR3 loop spans 14 amino acids. V lost 3 bases and J lost 6; bases outside the gene matches: 6. For the CDR3, the DNA is TGTGCCAGCAGCTTCCGGACAGGGGCCTTCGAGCAGTACTTC. It yields the protein CASSFRTGAFEQYF.

The rearrangement links TRBV10-2 to TRBJ2-2, with TRBD2 identical over 11 bases. Germline CDR1 WSHSY, CDR2 SAAADI. J gave up 5 bases and V 5 bases, and 1 base lay outside the gene matches. This CDR3 comprises 14 residues. The CDR3 bases are TGCGCCAGCAGTTCTAGCGGGGGGACCGGGGAGCTGTTTTTT. Protein sequence: CASSSSGGTGELFF.

The chain has TRBV5-1 and TRBJ2-1; TRBD1 is a possible D gene (5 bases). V lost 4 bases and J lost 10, with 18 bases in between. Germline values: CDR1 SGHRS, CDR2 YFSETQ. There are 14 residues in the CDR3. CDR3 nucleotides: TGCGCCAGCAGCCAGCCGAGGCAGGGTGGGGAGCAGTTCTTC. The encoded protein is CASSQPRQGGEQFF.

J is TRBJ2-7 and V is TRBV5-5; 8 bases fit TRBD2. This CDR3 has 17 residues. Germline V gene sequence: CDR1 SGHKS, CDR2 YYEKEE (reference sequence). V trimming: 4 bases; J trimming: 6 bases; junction bases outside the gene matches: 18. The CDR3 DNA reads as TGTGCCAGCAGCCAGCTCGGGGGAGCGGGAGTGAAGCTCGAGCAGTACTTC. As protein: CASSQLGGAGVKLEQYF.

This chain links TRBV7-2 with TRBJ2-1; 11 bases are a match to TRBD2. This CDR3 region has 16 residues. The V gene end was trimmed by 3 bases and the J gene end by 6 bases; junction bases not matched to a gene: 7. Germline assignment: CDR1 SGHTA and CDR2 FQGNSA. CDR3 region: CASSFYLGLAGNEQFF. CDR3 nucleotides: TGTGCCAGCAGCTTCTATCTTGGACTAGCGGGCAATGAGCAGTTCTTC.

V gene TRBV6-5 combines with J gene TRBJ2-3; D perhaps matches TRBD2 (7 bases). Trimming cost V 0 bases and J 2 bases, with 9 bases left between them. There are 15 residues in the CDR3. Germline values: CDR1 MNHEY, CDR2 SVGAGI. This CDR3 is CASSYSGGATDTQYF. In DNA, the CDR3 is TGTGCCAGCAGTTACTCGGGGGGGGCCACAGATACGCAGTATTTT.

This clone was recorded once. The chain has TRBV7-6 and TRBJ2-7; 9 nucleotides align to TRBD2. This CDR3 has 15 amino acids. Trimming took 4 bases from V and 2 from J; bases not matched to a gene: 6. Per germline, CDR1 SGHVS and CDR2 FNYEAQ. CDR3 protein: CASSSLAGGPYEQYF. In nucleotides, the CDR3 is TGTGCCAGCAGCTCCTTGGCGGGGGGGCCCTACGAGCAGTACTTC.

The chain combines TRBV5-4 with TRBJ2-5, with D possibly matching TRBD1 (5 bases). The V gene's germline CDR1 is SGHNT and CDR2 YYREEE (reference sequence). This CDR3 region has 13 residues. The V end was cut by 2 bases, the J end by 9 bases, with 14 bases between. This CDR3 is CASSFDSGRAQYF. CDR3 nucleotide sequence: TGTGCCAGCAGCTTTGATTCAGGCAGGGCCCAGTACTTC.

The rearrangement uses TRBV5-6 and TRBJ1-6; perhaps TRBD1 as D (5 bases). V was shortened by 2 bases and J by 6 bases, with 9 bases between the two germline ends. There are 14 residues in the CDR3. Germline CDR1 SGHDT, CDR2 YYEEEE. CDR3 DNA sequence: TGTGCCAGCAGCTTAAGGGGCGGTAATTCACCCCTCCACTTT. Translated, it gives CASSLRGGNSPLHF.

This chain links TRBV14 with TRBJ1-2; 8 nucleotides line up with TRBD1. Germline CDR1 is SGHDN and CDR2 is FVKESK. The length of the CDR3 is 18 residues. J lost 6 bases, V lost 0 bases, and 15 bases had no gene match. The CDR3 bases are TGTGCCAGCAGCCAAGAGTTCGGTGGTCAGGGGGCTAGGGATGGCTACACCTTC. It specifies CASSQEFGGQGARDGYTF. The variable domain in full, with the rest retrieved from reference TRBV14 and TRBJ1-2, is EAGVTQFPSHSVIEKGQTVTLRCDPISGHDNLYWYRRVMGKEIKFLLHFVKESKQDESGMPNNRFLAERTGGTYSTLKVQPAELEDSGVYFCASSQEFGGQGARDGYTFGSGTRLTVV.

This clone is a singleton in its sample. The chain joins TRBV7-9 to TRBJ2-1; D unclear. The V end lost 2 bases, the J end lost 9 bases, and 8 bases lay between the germline ends. The germline gives CDR1 SEHNR, CDR2 FQNEAQ (reference sequence). There are 12 residues in the CDR3. The CDR3 sequence: CASSLLLIEQFF. In DNA, the CDR3 is TGTGCCAGCAGCTTATTACTGATTGAGCAGTTCTTC.

This clone occurred once. This chain connects TRBV29-1 to TRBJ1-2; D possibly corresponds to TRBD1 (5 bases). Germline V gene sequence: CDR1 SQVTM, CDR2 ANQGSEA. The ends were cut back, 5 bases at V and 4 bases at J, with 14 bases in the middle. There are 13 residues in the CDR3. The CDR3 loop is CSVNWGRLYGYTF. Here the CDR3 DNA reads TGCAGCGTTAACTGGGGCCGCCTCTATGGCTACACCTTC.

In DNA, the CDR3 is TGTGCCAGCACAGGACTAGCGGGAGACCAAGAGACCCAGTACTTC. It is translated as CASTGLAGDQETQYF. V gene TRBV6-6 combines with J gene TRBJ2-5, with 13 bases aligning to TRBD2. CDR1 MNHNY and CDR2 SVGAGI come from the germline V gene (reference sequence). V was pared by 7 bases and J by 0 bases, with 2 bases of the junction left unmatched. The CDR3 length is 15 residues.

There are a few counts of this clone. V gene TRBV4-1 combines with J gene TRBJ1-5; perhaps TRBD1 as D (6 bases). Between the trimmed V and J ends, which lost 1 base and 3 bases, there was a span of 10 bases. Germline values: CDR1 MGHRA, CDR2 YSYEKL. The CDR3 contains 15 residues. The CDR3 spells CASSQGTAYNQPQHF. The CDR3 DNA sequence: TGCGCCAGCAGCCAAGGGACAGCTTACAATCAGCCCCAGCATTTT.

The chain carries TRBV30 and TRBJ1-5; D might be TRBD1 (5 bases). The germline gives CDR1 GTSNPN, CDR2 SVGIG (reference sequence). Trimming took off 3 bases at V and 0 bases at J, with 12 bases between the two ends. The CDR3 loop spans 15 amino acids. DNA of the CDR3: TGTGCCTGGAGGGGGGAGGATTATAGCAATCAGCCCCAGCATTTT. Amino acid sequence: CAWRGEDYSNQPQHF.

This chain links TRBV7-9 with TRBJ2-1, with 9 bases lining up with TRBD1. The J segment lost 4 bases and the V segment lost 5 bases, leaving 6 bases of the junction unmatched. CDR1 and CDR2 (germline): SEHNR, FQNEAQ (reference sequence). This CDR3 has 15 amino acids. The CDR3 protein is CASSLRDRVYNEQFF. The CDR3 DNA reads as TGTGCCAGCAGCCTCCGGGACAGGGTTTACAATGAGCAGTTCTTC.

The genes are TRBV4-2 and TRBJ2-5; 11 bases agree with TRBD2. The CDR3 is 17 amino acids. With V trimmed by 0 bases and J by 2 bases, 5 bases remained unmatched. CDR1 is LGHNA and CDR2 is YNFKEQ in the germline V gene. CDR3: CASSQDLLAGVQETQYF. The CDR3 DNA reads as TGTGCCAGCAGCCAAGATCTACTAGCGGGGGTACAAGAGACCCAGTACTTC.

The J gene is TRBJ1-2, the V gene TRBV5-6; D not certain. This CDR3 is 15 amino acids long. Germline V CDR1 and CDR2: SGHDT, YYEEEE. The V and J ends lost 0 bases and 0 bases respectively, with 9 bases between them. The CDR3 coding sequence is TGTGCCAGCAGCTTGGGAGGCAGAGCTAACTATGGCTACACCTTC. This gives the protein CASSLGGRANYGYTF. Together with reference TRBV5-6 and TRBJ1-2, the CDR3 gives the full variable domain: DAGVTQSPTHLIKTRGQQVTLRCSPKSGHDTVSWYQQALGQGPQFIFQYYEEEERQRGNFPDRFSGHQFPNYSSELNVNALLLGDSALYLCASSLGGRANYGYTFGSGTRLTVV.

The chain couples TRBV18 to TRBJ2-2; tentatively, D is TRBD1 (5 bases). The V gene's germline CDR1 is KGHSH and CDR2 LQKENI. V was cut by 6 bases and J by 1 base, with 12 bases left in between. The CDR3 sequence is 15 residues long. The CDR3 DNA is TGTGCCAGCTCTCCCAGTGACAGGAACACCGGGGAGCTGTTTTTT. This gives the protein CASSPSDRNTGELFF.

The chain recombines TRBV25-1 with TRBJ1-2; D possibly corresponds to TRBD1 (6 bases). V lost 4 bases, J lost 8 bases, and 11 bases lay in between. CDR1 is MGHDK, CDR2 SYGVNS, per germline. This CDR3 contains 12 residues. CDR3 DNA sequence: TGTGCCAGCAGTGGGACGGACAGAGGCTACACCTTC. Its translation: CASSGTDRGYTF.

This sequence joins TRBV2 and TRBJ1-1; 8 nucleotides line up with TRBD1. Trimming took 5 bases from V and 4 from J; bases not matched to a gene: 9. This CDR3 contains 15 residues. Germline CDR1 SNHLY, CDR2 FYNNEI. CDR3 in DNA: TGTGCCAGCAGTCCTCAGGGGGCTCGGGTCACTGAAGCTTTCTTT. Its translation: CASSPQGARVTEAFF.

This clone was detected many times. The chain combines TRBV4-3 with TRBJ1-2, with D unclear. V gave up 4 bases and J gave up 4 bases, with 13 bases separating them. Per germline, CDR1 LGHNA and CDR2 YSLEER. The CDR3 runs 14 residues. The DNA for the CDR3 is TGCGCCAGCAGCCCCTTGGGGAGGGCCTATGGCTACACCTTC. Residues: CASSPLGRAYGYTF.

The count of this clone is one. The chain has TRBV5-8 and TRBJ2-2; no definite D call. The V gene's germline CDR1 is SGHTS and CDR2 YDEGEE. This CDR3 spans 16 amino acids. With 5 bases removed from V and 7 bases from J, the gap between germline ends came to 21 bases. This chain's CDR3 is CASSFRTGGAFGELFF. The DNA of the CDR3 is TGTGCCAGCAGTTTCCGAACCGGCGGAGCCTTCGGGGAGCTGTTTTTT. Looking up the rest from reference TRBV5-8 and TRBJ2-2 gives the full variable domain: EAGVTQSPTHLIKTRGQQATLRCSPISGHTSVYWYQQALGLGLQFLLWYDEGEERNRGNFPPRFSGRQFPNYSSELNVNALELEDSALYLCASSFRTGGAFGELFFGEGSRLTVL.

The gene calls are TRBV6-1 and TRBJ2-7; the D gene is possibly TRBD1 (5 bases). Trimming pared 1 base from V and 6 bases from J, leaving 10 bases between. Germline V gives CDR1 MNHNS, CDR2 SASEGT. The CDR3 runs to 13 residues. In nucleotides, the CDR3 is TGTGCCAGCAGTGAAGACCTTACAGGCGAGCAGTACTTC. Translation gives CASSEDLTGEQYF.

Only a few counts were recorded for this clone. The rearrangement links TRBV2 to TRBJ1-2; 7 bases fit TRBD1. The V gene's germline CDR1 is SNHLY and CDR2 FYNNEI. Trimming took 7 bases from V and 3 from J; bases not matched to a gene: 5. The CDR3 consists of 13 residues. CDR3 nucleotides: TGTGCCAGCACCCTTGACAGGGACTATGGCTACACCTTC. Translating gives CASTLDRDYGYTF.